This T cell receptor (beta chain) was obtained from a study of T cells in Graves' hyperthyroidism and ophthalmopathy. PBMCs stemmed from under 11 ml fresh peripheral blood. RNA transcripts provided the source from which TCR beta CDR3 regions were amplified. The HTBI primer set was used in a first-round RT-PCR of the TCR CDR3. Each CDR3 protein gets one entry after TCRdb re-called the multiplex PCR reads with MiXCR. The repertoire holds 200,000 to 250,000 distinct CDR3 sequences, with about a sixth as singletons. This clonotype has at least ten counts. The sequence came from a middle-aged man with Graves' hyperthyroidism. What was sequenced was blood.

CDR3 in amino acids: CASSFTGGLSSYNEQFF. The CDR3 coding sequence is TGTGCCAGCAGTTTTACAGGGGGCCTTAGCTCCTACAATGAGCAGTTCTTC. This chain connects TRBV6-1 to TRBJ2-1; 9 bases are shared with TRBD1. J gave up 0 bases and V 5 bases, and 8 bases lay outside the gene matches. In germline, CDR1 is MNHNS, CDR2 SASEGT. This CDR3 is 17 amino acids long.